The sequence of this T cell receptor beta chain was determined in a study of blood T cell repertoires in COVID-19. The overall study: Both acute and convalescent COVID-19 samples were obtained from the United States, Italy and Spain. T cells, B-cell-depleted T cells, or PBMCs supplied cDNA or gDNA.

From germline, CDR1 is LGHDT and CDR2 YNNKEL (reference sequence). The CDR3 has 14 amino acids. Trimming cost V 4 bases and J 7 bases, with 16 bases left between them. Data came from immunoSEQ multiplex PCR; TCRdb stores just in-frame clones and leaves some out. The sample includes 28,000 or so clones, about 92% seen only once; the top ten take just over 2%. This sequence joins TRBV3-1 (or the pseudogene TRBV3-2) and TRBJ1-2, with D possibly TRBD1 on 5 matching bases. The sequence was collected from a human donor in a cohort sampled during active COVID-19. The sample comprised peripheral blood. The CDR3 region has the DNA TGTGCCAGCAGCCTACGGGACTCGGGGAGTGGCTACACCTTC. Translation gives CASSLRDSGSGYTF.